This entry lists 21 T cell receptor beta chains sequenced from one sample in a study of shared clonotypes between healthy human individuals. Sequenced by immunoSEQ multiplex PCR; TCRdb stores in-frame clones only, minus some. The sample carries 600,000 to 750,000 clones, approximately 77% recorded once. Sequences were obtained from memory CD4+ T cells sorted from blood. As for subset: CD45RA-negative fraction. The origin of the receptors is a woman younger than 45 in good health.

This clone was observed once. The rearrangement joins TRBV28 to TRBJ1-5; possibly TRBD1 for D (6 bases). CDR3 length equals 14 residues. CDR1 is MDHEN, CDR2 SYDVKM, per germline. V shed 7 bases and J shed 5 bases, with 15 bases lying between them. CDR3 amino acids: CASTAARGDQPQHF. DNA for the CDR3: TGTGCCAGCACCGCGGCCAGGGGAGATCAGCCCCAGCATTTT.

The CDR3 DNA sequence: TGTGCCAGCAGCCAAACCGGGACCTCCGAGACCCAGTACTTC. Its protein is CASSQTGTSETQYF. The gene calls are TRBV7-7 and TRBJ2-5; D possibly uses TRBD1 or TRBD2 (5 bases each). This CDR3 comprises 14 residues. The V gene lost 5 bases and the J gene lost 5 bases, with 15 bases spanning the gap. Germline V gene lookup returns CDR1 SSHAT and CDR2 FNYEAQ (reference sequence).

This clone was recorded only once. The chain recombines TRBV28 with TRBJ1-4, with a weak D call TRBD1 (5 bases). Germline CDR1 is MDHEN and CDR2 is SYDVKM. V was clipped by 6 bases and J by 5 bases, with 10 bases between them. The CDR3 totals 13 residues. Here the CDR3 reads CASRRTSNEKLFF. The CDR3 coding sequence is TGTGCCAGCAGAAGGACAAGCAATGAAAAACTGTTTTTT.

The chain uses TRBV5-1 and TRBJ2-1, with a weak D call TRBD2 (5 bases). The ends were cut back, 3 bases at V and 7 bases at J, with 17 bases in the middle. The CDR3 extends over 15 amino acids. Germline V lookup: CDR1 SGHRS, CDR2 YFSETQ. This CDR3 reads CASSSHMGVGNEQFF. CDR3 bases: TGCGCCAGCAGCTCGCATATGGGAGTAGGGAATGAGCAGTTCTTC.

This clone was recorded a few times. V is TRBV4-1 and J is TRBJ2-7; D perhaps matches TRBD1 (5 bases). Deletions cut 0 bases from V and 0 bases from J, with 12 bases between. Germline V lookup: CDR1 MGHRA, CDR2 YSYEKL. CDR3 length: 16 residues. In nucleotides, the CDR3 is TGCGCCAGCAGCCAAGAGAAGGGGATCAGCTCCTACGAGCAGTACTTC. This translates into CASSQEKGISSYEQYF.

The CDR3 loop reads CASSLTGRSYEQYF. Written as DNA, the CDR3 is TGTGCCAGCAGCCTGACAGGGAGATCGTACGAGCAGTACTTC. V is TRBV7-8 and J is TRBJ2-7; 7 bases agree with TRBD1. V was clipped by 5 bases and J by 4 bases; unmatched bases: 8. In germline, CDR1 is SGHVS, CDR2 FQNEAQ. The CDR3 has 14 residues. The full variable domain, its missing parts supplied by reference TRBV7-8 and TRBJ2-7, is GAGVSQSPRYKVAKRGQDVALRCDPISGHVSLFWYQQALGQGPEFLTYFQNEAQLDKSGLPSDRFFAERPEGSVSTLKIQRTQQEDSAVYLCASSLTGRSYEQYFGPGTRLTVT.

Points on this clone: A far larger clone lies a single base away; this is likely a read error. At the DNA level, this CDR3 is encoded by other sequences in the same sample as well. The J gene is TRBJ1-2, the V gene TRBV7-6; no reliable D call. V gave up 1 base and J gave up 6 bases, with 3 bases separating them. The CDR3 length is 11 residues. The germline CDR1 and CDR2 sequences are SGHVS and FNYEAQ. Here the CDR3 DNA reads TGTGCCAGCAGCTTAGGAGATGGCTACACCTTC. Encoded protein: CASSLGDGYTF. Complete variable domain (other parts from reference TRBV7-6 and TRBJ1-2): GAGVSQSPRYKVTKRGQDVALRCDPISGHVSLYWYRQALGQGPEFLTYFNYEAQQDKSGLPNDRFSAERPEGSISTLTIQRTEQRDSAMYRCASSLGDGYTFGSGTRLTVV.

J is TRBJ2-1 and V is TRBV13; maybe TRBD1 (6 bases). Germline V gene sequence: CDR1 PRHDT, CDR2 FYEKMQ (reference sequence). V was shortened by 1 base and J by 6 bases, with 10 bases between the two germline ends. There are 14 residues in the CDR3. For the CDR3, the DNA is TGTGCCAGCAGCTTAGAGGGGGTGTTCAATGAGCAGTTCTTC. This sequence encodes CASSLEGVFNEQFF.

About this clone itself: This same CDR3 is encoded by further DNA sequences in the sample. This sequence joins TRBV7-9 and TRBJ2-2; 14 bases match TRBD2. The J segment lost 6 bases and the V segment lost 4 bases, leaving 1 base of the junction unmatched. This CDR3 region has 15 residues. Germline V gene sequence: CDR1 SEHNR, CDR2 FQNEAQ (reference sequence). The CDR3 sequence is CASSSTSGRAGELFF. In nucleotides, the CDR3 is TGTGCCAGCAGCTCGACTAGCGGGAGGGCCGGGGAGCTGTTTTTT.

V and J are TRBV28 and TRBJ2-1; D uncertain. There are 12 residues in the CDR3. Germline lookup yields CDR1 MDHEN and CDR2 SYDVKM. Trimming took off 2 bases at V and 8 bases at J, with 7 bases between the two ends. The DNA of the CDR3 is TGTGCCAGCAGTTTAGCATGGGATGAGCAGTTCTTC. This codes for CASSLAWDEQFF. Using reference TRBV28 and TRBJ2-1 for the parts outside the CDR3, the full variable domain is DVKVTQSSRYLVKRTGEKVFLECVQDMDHENMFWYRQDPGLGLRLIYFSYDVKMKEKGDIPEGYSVSREKKERFSLILESASTNQTSMYLCASSLAWDEQFFGPGTRLTVL.

V gene TRBV19 combines with J gene TRBJ2-3; maybe TRBD2 (6 bases). There are 18 residues in the CDR3. With 5 bases removed from V and 2 bases from J, the gap between germline ends came to 23 bases. Looked up from germline, CDR1 is LNHDA and CDR2 is SQIVND (reference sequence). The CDR3: CASSSNPGLRANTDTQYF. The CDR3 nucleotides are TGTGCCAGTAGTTCAAATCCGGGACTCCGGGCGAACACAGATACGCAGTATTTT. The variable domain in full, with the rest retrieved from reference TRBV19 and TRBJ2-3, is DGGITQSPKYLFRKEGQNVTLSCEQNLNHDAMYWYRQDPGQGLRLIYYSQIVNDFQKGDIAEGYSVSREKKESFPLTVTSAQKNPTAFYLCASSSNPGLRANTDTQYFGPGTRLTVL.

With regard to this clone: The same CDR3 also results from other DNA sequences found in this sample. The DNA for the CDR3 is TGTGCCAGCAGCGTAGGGTTAGCGGAGTACGAGCAGTACTTC. It codes for CASSVGLAEYEQYF. This chain connects TRBV9 to TRBJ2-7; D may be TRBD2 (6 bases). V was cut by 0 bases and J by 4 bases, with 11 bases left in between. Germline values: CDR1 SGDLS, CDR2 YYNGEE. This CDR3 is 14 amino acids long.

This chain links TRBV19 with TRBJ1-2; D may be TRBD1 (6 bases). V was pared by 4 bases and J by 4 bases, with 16 bases between. From germline, CDR1 is LNHDA and CDR2 SQIVND (reference sequence). The CDR3 length is 15 residues. CDR3 residues: CASSTLTGIGYGYTF. The CDR3 nucleotides are TGTGCCAGTAGTACTTTAACAGGGATAGGCTATGGCTACACCTTC. The whole variable domain, filled in from reference TRBV19 and TRBJ1-2, reads DGGITQSPKYLFRKEGQNVTLSCEQNLNHDAMYWYRQDPGQGLRLIYYSQIVNDFQKGDIAEGYSVSREKKESFPLTVTSAQKNPTAFYLCASSTLTGIGYGYTFGSGTRLTVV.

This sequence joins TRBV5-1 and TRBJ2-5; possible D gene TRBD2, 6 bases. The CDR3 extends over 16 amino acids. The germline gives CDR1 SGHRS, CDR2 YFSETQ. Trimming cost V 6 bases and J 5 bases, with 23 bases left between them. DNA for the CDR3: TGCGCCAGCAATAGAGGACTAAGTGGCTGGTTGGAGACCCAGTACTTC. Its translation: CASNRGLSGWLETQYF.

The rearrangement links TRBV28 to TRBJ2-1; D is undetermined. Germline V gene lookup returns CDR1 MDHEN and CDR2 SYDVKM. V lost 6 bases, J lost 2 bases, and 17 bases lay in between. The length of the CDR3 is 16 residues. The CDR3 DNA is TGTGCCAGCAGGAAGCGACTTAACCCTCCCTACAATGAGCAGTTCTTC. Residues: CASRKRLNPPYNEQFF. Full variable domain (remainder filled in from reference TRBV28 and TRBJ2-1): DVKVTQSSRYLVKRTGEKVFLECVQDMDHENMFWYRQDPGLGLRLIYFSYDVKMKEKGDIPEGYSVSREKKERFSLILESASTNQTSMYLCASRKRLNPPYNEQFFGPGTRLTVL.

V gene TRBV28 combines with J gene TRBJ2-1; weak D call: TRBD1 (6 bases). Between the trimmed V and J ends, which lost 2 bases and 7 bases, there was a span of 15 bases. Germline assignment: CDR1 MDHEN and CDR2 SYDVKM. CDR3 length: 15 residues. Written as DNA, the CDR3 is TGTGCCAGCAGTTTACCTCAACAGGGTGGGAATGAGCAGTTCTTC. This translates into CASSLPQQGGNEQFF.

The chain carries TRBV15 and TRBJ2-2, with 10 bases identical to TRBD1. V shed 1 base and J 4 bases; nucleotides not matched to a gene: 3. This CDR3 is built from 16 residues. The germline V gene encodes CDR1 LNHNV and CDR2 YYDKDF (reference sequence). DNA for the CDR3: TGTGCCACCAGCAGAGGGGACAGGGGTAGCACCGGGGAGCTGTTTTTT. Protein sequence: CATSRGDRGSTGELFF.

The genes are TRBV28 and TRBJ1-3; D may be TRBD1 (5 bases). Germline V gene sequence: CDR1 MDHEN, CDR2 SYDVKM. V was pared by 6 bases and J by 6 bases, with 18 bases between. There are 15 residues in the CDR3. As DNA, the CDR3 is TGTGCCAGCAGATCCGCAGGAGGGGAGGAAAACACCATATATTTT. This encodes CASRSAGGEENTIYF.

The genes are TRBV7-9 and TRBJ2-1, with unresolved D. The V gene lost 2 bases and the J gene lost 0 bases, with 8 bases spanning the gap. This CDR3 comprises 15 residues. The V gene's germline CDR1 is SEHNR and CDR2 FQNEAQ (reference sequence). CDR3: CASSLKGSSYNEQFF. The CDR3 nucleotides read TGTGCCAGCAGCTTAAAGGGCAGCTCCTACAATGAGCAGTTCTTC. The complete variable domain, with remaining parts taken from reference TRBV7-9 and TRBJ2-1, reads DTGVSQNPRHKITKRGQNVTFRCDPISEHNRLYWYRQTLGQGPEFLTYFQNEAQLEKSRLLSDRFSAERPKGSFSTLEIQRTEQGDSAMYLCASSLKGSSYNEQFFGPGTRLTVL.

The table lists this clone with a count of one. The rearrangement joins TRBV6-4 to TRBJ2-2; the match to TRBD2 covers 13 bases. The CDR3 has 16 residues. CDR1 and CDR2 from the germline V gene are MRHNA and SNTAGT. J was trimmed by 7 bases and V by 4 bases; bases with no gene match: 6. CDR3 sequence: CASSGEGLAGLGELFF. In nucleotides, the CDR3 is TGTGCCAGCAGTGGGGAGGGACTAGCGGGACTCGGGGAGCTGTTTTTT.

This clone came up a few times. The gene calls are TRBV27 and TRBJ2-5, with D possibly being TRBD1 (5 bases). CDR3 size: 15 residues. The ends were cut back, 0 bases at V and 0 bases at J, with 8 bases in the middle. Germline CDR1 is MNHEY and CDR2 is SMNVEV (reference sequence). The CDR3 region has the DNA TGTGCCAGCAGTTTATCGTGGACACACCAAGAGACCCAGTACTTC. It specifies CASSLSWTHQETQYF.